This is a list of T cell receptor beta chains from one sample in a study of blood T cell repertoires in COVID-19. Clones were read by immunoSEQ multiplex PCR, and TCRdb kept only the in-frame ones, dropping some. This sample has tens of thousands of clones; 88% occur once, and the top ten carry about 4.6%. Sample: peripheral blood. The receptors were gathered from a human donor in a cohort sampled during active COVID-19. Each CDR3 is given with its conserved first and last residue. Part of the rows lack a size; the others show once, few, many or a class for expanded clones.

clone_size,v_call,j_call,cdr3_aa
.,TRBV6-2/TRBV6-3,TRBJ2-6,CASSSDSGANVLTF
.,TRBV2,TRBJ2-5,CANRQASWETQYF
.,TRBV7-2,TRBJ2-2,CASSLVGTSLNTGELFF
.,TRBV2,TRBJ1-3,CASSPTPWHGGGNTIYF
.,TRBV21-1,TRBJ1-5,CASRWEANQPQHF
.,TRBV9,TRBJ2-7,CASSVDRSSYEQYF
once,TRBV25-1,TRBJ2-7,CASSDTGTSVYEQYF
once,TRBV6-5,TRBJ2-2,CASRVLNTGELFF
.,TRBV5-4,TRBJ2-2,CASSPGLAGGPGGELFF
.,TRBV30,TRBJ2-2,CAHGSAGVVGELFF
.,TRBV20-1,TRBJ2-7,CSASLQRGTYEQYF